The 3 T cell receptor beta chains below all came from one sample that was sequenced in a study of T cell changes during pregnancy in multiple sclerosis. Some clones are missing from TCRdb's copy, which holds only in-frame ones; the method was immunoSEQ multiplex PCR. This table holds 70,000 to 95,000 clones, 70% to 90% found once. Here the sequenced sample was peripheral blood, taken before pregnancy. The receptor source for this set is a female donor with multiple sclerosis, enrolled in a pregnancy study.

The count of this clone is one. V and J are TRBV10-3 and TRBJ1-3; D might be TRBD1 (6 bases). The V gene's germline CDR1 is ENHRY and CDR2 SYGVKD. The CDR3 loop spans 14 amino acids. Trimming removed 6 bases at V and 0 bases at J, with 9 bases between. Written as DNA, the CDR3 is TGTGCCATCAGGCAGGGGCTCTCTGGAAACACCATATATTTT. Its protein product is CAIRQGLSGNTIYF.

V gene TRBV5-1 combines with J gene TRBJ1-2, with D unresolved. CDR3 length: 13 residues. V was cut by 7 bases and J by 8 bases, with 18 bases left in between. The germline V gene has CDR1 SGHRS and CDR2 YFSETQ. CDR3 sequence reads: CASRIMDGPGYTF. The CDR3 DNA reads TGCGCCAGCCGAATAATGGATGGGCCCGGCTACACCTTC.

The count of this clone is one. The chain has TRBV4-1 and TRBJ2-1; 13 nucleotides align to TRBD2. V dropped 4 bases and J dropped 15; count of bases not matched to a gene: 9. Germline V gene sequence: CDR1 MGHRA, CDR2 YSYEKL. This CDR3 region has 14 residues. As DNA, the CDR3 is TGCGCCAGCAGCCCTACTAGCGGGGGGGCGGTAGGGTTCTTC. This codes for CASSPTSGGAVGFF.